The following is a T cell receptor beta chain sequence with its context. Vbeta (60) and Jbeta (13) primers were used in the PCR. The assay was immunoSEQ multiplex PCR, and TCRdb's table has in-frame clones only and misses some. The table shows 130,000 to 150,000 clones, with roughly 76% occurring only once. The data were taken from a study of cytomegalovirus exposure and HLA in healthy donors. The germline V gene encodes CDR1 MNHEY and CDR2 SVGAGI. Germline trimming cut 6 bases from V and 1 base from J; bases unmatched to any gene: 5. The CDR3 has 14 amino acids. The sequence came from a woman aged 40 to 55 in good health and CMV-seronegative. The rearrangement uses TRBV6-5 and TRBJ2-7, with 8 bases lining up with TRBD1. The sequencing sample was made of PBMCs. CDR3 sequence reads: CASSRQGKSYEQYF. CDR3 coding DNA: TGTGCCAGCAGCCGACAGGGGAAATCCTACGAGCAGTACTTC.